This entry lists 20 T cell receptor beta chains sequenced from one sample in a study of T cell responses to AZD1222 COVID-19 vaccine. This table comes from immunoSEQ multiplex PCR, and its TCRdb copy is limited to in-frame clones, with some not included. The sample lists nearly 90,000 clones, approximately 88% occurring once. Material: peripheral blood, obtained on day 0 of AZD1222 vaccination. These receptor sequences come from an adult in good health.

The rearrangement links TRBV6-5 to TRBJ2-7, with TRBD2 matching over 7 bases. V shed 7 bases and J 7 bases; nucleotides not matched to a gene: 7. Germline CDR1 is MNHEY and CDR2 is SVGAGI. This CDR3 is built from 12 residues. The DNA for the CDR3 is TGTGCCAGCAAGGGACTAATCATAGAGCAGTACTTC. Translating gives CASKGLIIEQYF.

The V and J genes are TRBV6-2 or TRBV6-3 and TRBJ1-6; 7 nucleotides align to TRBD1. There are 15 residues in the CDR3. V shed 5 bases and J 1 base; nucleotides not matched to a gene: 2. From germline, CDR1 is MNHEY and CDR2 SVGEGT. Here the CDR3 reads CASSPQGSYNSPLHF. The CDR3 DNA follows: TGTGCCAGCAGTCCACAGGGGTCCTATAATTCACCCCTCCACTTT.

This CDR3 is CSANRDSGELFF. The DNA for the CDR3 is TGCAGCGCAAACCGGGACTCCGGGGAGCTGTTTTTT. This chain uses TRBV29-1 with TRBJ2-2, with a tentative D call TRBD2 (6 bases). The CDR3 sequence is 12 residues long. Germline V CDR1 and CDR2: SQVTM, ANQGSEA. Between the trimmed V and J ends, which lost 7 bases and 6 bases, there was a span of 12 bases.

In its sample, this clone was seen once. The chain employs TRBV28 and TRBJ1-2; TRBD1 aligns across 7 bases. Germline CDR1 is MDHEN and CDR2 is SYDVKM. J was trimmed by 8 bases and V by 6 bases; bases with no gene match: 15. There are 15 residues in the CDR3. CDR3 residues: CASSVTGAQVRGYTF. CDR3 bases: TGTGCCAGCAGCGTCACAGGGGCGCAGGTCCGCGGCTACACCTTC.

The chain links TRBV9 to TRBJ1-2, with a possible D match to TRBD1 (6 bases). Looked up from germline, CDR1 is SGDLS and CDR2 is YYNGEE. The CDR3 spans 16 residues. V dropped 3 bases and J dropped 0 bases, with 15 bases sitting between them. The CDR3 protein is CASSGVGAAANYGYTF. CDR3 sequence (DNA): TGTGCCAGCAGCGGAGTGGGGGCCGCCGCTAACTATGGCTACACCTTC.

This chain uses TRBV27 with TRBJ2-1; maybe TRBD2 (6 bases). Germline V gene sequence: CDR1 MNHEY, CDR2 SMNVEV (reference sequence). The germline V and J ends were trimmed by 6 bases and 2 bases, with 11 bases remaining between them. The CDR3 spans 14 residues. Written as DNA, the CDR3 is TGTGCCAGCAGCTTCGGCGGGACCTACAATGAGCAGTTCTTC. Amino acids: CASSFGGTYNEQFF.

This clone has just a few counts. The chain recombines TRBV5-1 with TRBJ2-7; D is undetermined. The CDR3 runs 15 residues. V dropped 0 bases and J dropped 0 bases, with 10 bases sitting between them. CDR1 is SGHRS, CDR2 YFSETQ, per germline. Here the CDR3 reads CASSLEASSSYEQYF. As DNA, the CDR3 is TGCGCCAGCAGCTTGGAAGCTAGTTCCTCCTACGAGCAGTACTTC.

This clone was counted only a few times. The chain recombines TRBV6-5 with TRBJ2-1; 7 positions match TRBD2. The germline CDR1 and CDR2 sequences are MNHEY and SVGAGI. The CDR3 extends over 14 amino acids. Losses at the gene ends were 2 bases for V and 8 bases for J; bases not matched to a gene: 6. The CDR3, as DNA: TGTGCCAGCAGTTACAGCGGGATCATCTATGAGCAGTTCTTC. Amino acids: CASSYSGIIYEQFF.

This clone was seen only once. The CDR3 loop reads CASSLDNYEQYF. The CDR3 DNA reads TGTGCCAGCAGCTTGGACAACTACGAGCAGTACTTC. This chain links TRBV5-4 with TRBJ2-7, with D unresolved. Trimming left V 0 bases short and J 3 bases short, with 4 bases between. Germline V gene lookup returns CDR1 SGHNT and CDR2 YYREEE (reference sequence). This CDR3 has 12 amino acids. The full variable domain, its missing parts supplied by reference TRBV5-4 and TRBJ2-7, is ETGVTQSPTHLIKTRGQQVTLRCSSQSGHNTVSWYQQALGQGPQFIFQYYREEENGRGNFPPRFSGLQFPNYSSELNVNALELDDSALYLCASSLDNYEQYFGPGTRLTVT.

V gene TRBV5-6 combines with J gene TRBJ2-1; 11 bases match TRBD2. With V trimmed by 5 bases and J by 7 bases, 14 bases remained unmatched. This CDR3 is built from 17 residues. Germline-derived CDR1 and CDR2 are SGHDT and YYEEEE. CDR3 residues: CASSLLSGRAPGNEQFF. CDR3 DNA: TGTGCCAGCAGTCTTCTTAGCGGGAGGGCCCCCGGGAATGAGCAGTTCTTC.

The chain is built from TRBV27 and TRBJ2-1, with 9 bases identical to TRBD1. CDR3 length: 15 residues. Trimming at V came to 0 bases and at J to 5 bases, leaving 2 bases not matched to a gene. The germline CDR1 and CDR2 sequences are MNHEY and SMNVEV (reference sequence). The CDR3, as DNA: TGTGCCAGCAGTTTATCCGGACAGGGGAACAATGAGCAGTTCTTC. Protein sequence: CASSLSGQGNNEQFF.

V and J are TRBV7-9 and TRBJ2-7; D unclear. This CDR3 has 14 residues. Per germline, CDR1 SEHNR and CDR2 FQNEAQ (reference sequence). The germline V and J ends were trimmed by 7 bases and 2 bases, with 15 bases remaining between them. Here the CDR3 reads CASNEARRAYEQYF. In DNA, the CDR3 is TGTGCCAGCAACGAAGCCAGGCGTGCCTACGAGCAGTACTTC.

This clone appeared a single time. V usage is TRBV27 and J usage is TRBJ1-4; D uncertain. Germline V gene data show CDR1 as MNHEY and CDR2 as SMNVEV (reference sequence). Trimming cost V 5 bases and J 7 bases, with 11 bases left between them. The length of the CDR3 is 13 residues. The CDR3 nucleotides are TGTGCCAGCAGTCGGCGGGTCGGTGAAAAACTGTTTTTT. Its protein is CASSRRVGEKLFF.

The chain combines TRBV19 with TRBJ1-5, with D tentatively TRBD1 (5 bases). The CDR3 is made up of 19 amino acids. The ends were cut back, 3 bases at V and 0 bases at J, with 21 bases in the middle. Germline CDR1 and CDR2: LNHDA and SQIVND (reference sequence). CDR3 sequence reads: CASSIGRTRGGNSNQPQHF. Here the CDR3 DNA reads TGTGCCAGTAGTATTGGTCGGACAAGGGGTGGTAATAGCAATCAGCCCCAGCATTTT.

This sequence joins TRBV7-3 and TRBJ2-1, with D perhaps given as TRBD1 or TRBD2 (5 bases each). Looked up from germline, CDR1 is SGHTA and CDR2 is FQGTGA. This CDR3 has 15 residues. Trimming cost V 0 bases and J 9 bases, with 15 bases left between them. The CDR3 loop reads CASSLTSARAGEQFF. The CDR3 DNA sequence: TGTGCCAGCAGCTTAACGTCGGCCAGGGCGGGTGAGCAGTTCTTC.

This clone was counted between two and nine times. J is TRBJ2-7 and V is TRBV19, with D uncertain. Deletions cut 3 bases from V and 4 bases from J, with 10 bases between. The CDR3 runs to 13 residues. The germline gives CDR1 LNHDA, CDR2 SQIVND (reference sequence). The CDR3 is CASSIDYKYEQYF. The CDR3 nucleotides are TGTGCCAGTAGTATTGATTACAAGTACGAGCAGTACTTC.

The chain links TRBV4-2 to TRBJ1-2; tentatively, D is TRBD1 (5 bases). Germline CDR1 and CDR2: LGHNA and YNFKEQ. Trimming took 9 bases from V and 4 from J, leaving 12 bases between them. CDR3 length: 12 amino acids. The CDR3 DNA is TGTGCCAGTGGGGCGGGCCGCTATGGCTACACCTTC. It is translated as CASGAGRYGYTF.

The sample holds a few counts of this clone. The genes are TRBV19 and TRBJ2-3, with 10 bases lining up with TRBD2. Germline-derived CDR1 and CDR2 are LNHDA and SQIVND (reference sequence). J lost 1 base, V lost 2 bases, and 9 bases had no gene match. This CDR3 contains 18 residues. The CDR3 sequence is CASSINLAGVGGTDTQYF. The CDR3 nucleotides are TGTGCCAGTAGTATAAATCTAGCGGGAGTCGGAGGCACAGATACGCAGTATTTT. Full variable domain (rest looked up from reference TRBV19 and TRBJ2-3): DGGITQSPKYLFRKEGQNVTLSCEQNLNHDAMYWYRQDPGQGLRLIYYSQIVNDFQKGDIAEGYSVSREKKESFPLTVTSAQKNPTAFYLCASSINLAGVGGTDTQYFGPGTRLTVL.

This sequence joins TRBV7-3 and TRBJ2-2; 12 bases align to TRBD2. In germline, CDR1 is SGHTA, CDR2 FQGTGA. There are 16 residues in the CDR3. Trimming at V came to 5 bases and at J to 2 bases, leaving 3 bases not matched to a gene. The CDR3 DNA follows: TGTGCCAGCAGCCCAGGACTAGCGGGAAACACCGGGGAGCTGTTTTTT. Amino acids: CASSPGLAGNTGELFF.

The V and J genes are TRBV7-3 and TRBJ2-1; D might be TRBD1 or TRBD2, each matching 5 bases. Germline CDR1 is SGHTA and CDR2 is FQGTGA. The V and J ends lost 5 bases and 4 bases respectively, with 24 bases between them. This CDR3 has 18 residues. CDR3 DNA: TGTGCCAGCAGCCTATCGGGGCCTTCCGCATCAATATACAATGAGCAGTTCTTC. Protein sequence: CASSLSGPSASIYNEQFF.